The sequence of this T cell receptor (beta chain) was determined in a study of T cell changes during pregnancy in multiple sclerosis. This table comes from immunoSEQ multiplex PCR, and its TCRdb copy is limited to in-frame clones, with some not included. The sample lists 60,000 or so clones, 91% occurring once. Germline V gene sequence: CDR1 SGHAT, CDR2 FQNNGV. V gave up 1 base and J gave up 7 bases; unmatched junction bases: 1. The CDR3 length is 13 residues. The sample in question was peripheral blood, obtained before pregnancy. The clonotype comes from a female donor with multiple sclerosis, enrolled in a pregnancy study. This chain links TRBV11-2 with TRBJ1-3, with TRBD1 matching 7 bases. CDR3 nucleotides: TGTGCCAGCAGCTTAGCCAGGGGGAACACCATATATTTT. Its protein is CASSLARGNTIYF.